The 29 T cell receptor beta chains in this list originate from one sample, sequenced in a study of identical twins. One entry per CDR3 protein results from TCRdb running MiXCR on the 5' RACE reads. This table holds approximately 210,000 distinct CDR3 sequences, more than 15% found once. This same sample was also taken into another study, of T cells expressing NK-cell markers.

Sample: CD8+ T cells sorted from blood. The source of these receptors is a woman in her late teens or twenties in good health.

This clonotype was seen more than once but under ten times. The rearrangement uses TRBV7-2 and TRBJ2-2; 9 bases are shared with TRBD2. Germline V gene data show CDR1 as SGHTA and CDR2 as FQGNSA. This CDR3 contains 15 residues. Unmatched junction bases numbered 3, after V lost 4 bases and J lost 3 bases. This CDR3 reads CASSSRLADTGELFF. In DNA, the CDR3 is TGTGCCAGCAGCTCCCGACTAGCGGACACCGGGGAGCTGTTTTTT.

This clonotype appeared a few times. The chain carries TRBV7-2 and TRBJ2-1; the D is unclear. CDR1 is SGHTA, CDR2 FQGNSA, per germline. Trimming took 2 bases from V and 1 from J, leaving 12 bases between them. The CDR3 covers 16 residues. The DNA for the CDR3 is TGTGCCAGCAGCTTAAGGGCCCAAGGATCCTACAATGAGCAGTTCTTC. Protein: CASSLRAQGSYNEQFF.

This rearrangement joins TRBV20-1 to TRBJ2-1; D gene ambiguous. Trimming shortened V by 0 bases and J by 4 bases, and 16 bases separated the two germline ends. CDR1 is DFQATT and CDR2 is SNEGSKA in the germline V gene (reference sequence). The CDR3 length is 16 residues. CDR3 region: CSARDPGGPQYNEQFF. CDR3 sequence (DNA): TGCAGTGCTAGAGACCCGGGCGGACCCCAATACAATGAGCAGTTCTTC.

The CDR3 region is CASSLGSSEQFF. CDR3 coding DNA: TGTGCCAGCAGCTTGGGTAGTAGTGAGCAGTTCTTC. V and J are TRBV5-6 and TRBJ2-1; D unclear. There are 12 residues in the CDR3. V was cut by 0 bases and J by 9 bases, with 7 bases left in between. CDR1 SGHDT and CDR2 YYEEEE come from the germline V gene.

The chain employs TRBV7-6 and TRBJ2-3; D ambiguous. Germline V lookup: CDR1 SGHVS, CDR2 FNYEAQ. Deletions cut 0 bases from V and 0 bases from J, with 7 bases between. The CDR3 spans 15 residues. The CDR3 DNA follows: TGTGCCAGCAGCTTAGCGTCTCGGAGCACAGATACGCAGTATTTT. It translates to CASSLASRSTDTQYF.

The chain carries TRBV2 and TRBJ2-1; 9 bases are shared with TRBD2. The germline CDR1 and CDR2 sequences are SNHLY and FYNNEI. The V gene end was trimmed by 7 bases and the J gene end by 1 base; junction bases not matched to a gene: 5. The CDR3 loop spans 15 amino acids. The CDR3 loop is CASNGGRGSYNEQFF. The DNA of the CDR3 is TGTGCCAGCAACGGCGGGAGGGGATCCTACAATGAGCAGTTCTTC.

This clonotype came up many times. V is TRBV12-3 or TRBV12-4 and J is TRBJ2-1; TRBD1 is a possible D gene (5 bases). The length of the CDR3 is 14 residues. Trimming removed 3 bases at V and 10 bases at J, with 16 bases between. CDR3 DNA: TGTGCCAGCAGTTTCGGCTTCCAGGGCGGCGAGCAGTTCTTC. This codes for CASSFGFQGGEQFF.

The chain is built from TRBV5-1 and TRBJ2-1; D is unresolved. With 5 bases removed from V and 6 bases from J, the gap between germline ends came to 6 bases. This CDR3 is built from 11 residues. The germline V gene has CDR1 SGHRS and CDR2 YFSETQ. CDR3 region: CASRTGNEQFF. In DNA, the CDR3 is TGCGCCAGCAGGACGGGCAATGAGCAGTTCTTC.

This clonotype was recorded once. The CDR3 protein is CASRHGPHSGGYTF. CDR3 DNA: TGTGCCAGCCGTCATGGGCCCCACTCGGGTGGCTACACCTTC. The chain has TRBV27 and TRBJ1-2; D remains unclear. The germline gives CDR1 MNHEY, CDR2 SMNVEV (reference sequence). This CDR3 has 14 residues. V gave up 8 bases and J gave up 7 bases, with 20 bases separating them.

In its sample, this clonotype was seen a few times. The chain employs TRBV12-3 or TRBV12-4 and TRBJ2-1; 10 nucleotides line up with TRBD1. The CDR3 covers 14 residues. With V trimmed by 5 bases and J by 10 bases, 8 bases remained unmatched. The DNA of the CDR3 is TGTGCCAGCAGTGCCGGACAGGGGGTAGGCGAGCAGTTCTTC. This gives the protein CASSAGQGVGEQFF.

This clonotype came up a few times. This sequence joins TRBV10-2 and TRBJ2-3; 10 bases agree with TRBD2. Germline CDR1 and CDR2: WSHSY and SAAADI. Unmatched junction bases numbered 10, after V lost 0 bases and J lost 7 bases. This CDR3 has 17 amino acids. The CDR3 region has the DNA TGCGCCAGCAGTGAGTCCTCAGGGCTAGCGGGAGCCTATACGCAGTATTTT. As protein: CASSESSGLAGAYTQYF.

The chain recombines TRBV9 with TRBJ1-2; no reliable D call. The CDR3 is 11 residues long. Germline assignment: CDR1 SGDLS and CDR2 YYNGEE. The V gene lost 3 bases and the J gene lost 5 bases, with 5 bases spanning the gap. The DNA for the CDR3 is TGTGCCAGCAGCGCGACATATGGCTACACCTTC. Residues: CASSATYGYTF. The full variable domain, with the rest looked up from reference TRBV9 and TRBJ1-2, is DSGVTQTPKHLITATGQRVTLRCSPRSGDLSVYWYQQSLDQGLQFLIQYYNGEERAKGNILERFSAQQFPDLHSELNLSSLELGDSALYFCASSATYGYTFGSGTRLTVV.

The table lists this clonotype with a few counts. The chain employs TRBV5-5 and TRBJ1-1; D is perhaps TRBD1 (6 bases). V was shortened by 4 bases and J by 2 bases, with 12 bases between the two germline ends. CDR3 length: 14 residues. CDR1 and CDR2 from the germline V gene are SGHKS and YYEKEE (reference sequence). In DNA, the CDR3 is TGTGCCAGCAGCCCCCGGGACACCAACACTGAAGCTTTCTTT. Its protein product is CASSPRDTNTEAFF.

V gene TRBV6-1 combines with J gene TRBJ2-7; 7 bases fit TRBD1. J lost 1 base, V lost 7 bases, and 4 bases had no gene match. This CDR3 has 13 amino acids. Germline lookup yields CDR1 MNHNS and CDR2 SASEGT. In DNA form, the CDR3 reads TGTGCCAGCAATCCGGGACAGTCCTACGAGCAGTACTTC. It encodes CASNPGQSYEQYF.

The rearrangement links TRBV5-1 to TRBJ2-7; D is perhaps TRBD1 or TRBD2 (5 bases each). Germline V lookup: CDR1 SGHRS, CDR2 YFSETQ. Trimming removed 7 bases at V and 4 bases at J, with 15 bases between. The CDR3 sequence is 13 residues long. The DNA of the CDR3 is TGCGCCAGCGCCGAGGGGCAGACGTACGAGCAGTACTTC. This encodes CASAEGQTYEQYF.

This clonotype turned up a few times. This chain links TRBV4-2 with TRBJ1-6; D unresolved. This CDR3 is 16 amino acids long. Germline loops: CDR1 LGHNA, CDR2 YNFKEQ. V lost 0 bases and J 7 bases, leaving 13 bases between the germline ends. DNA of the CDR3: TGTGCCAGCAGCCAAGATCGAGCTTCTGCGAATTCACCCCTCCACTTT. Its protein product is CASSQDRASANSPLHF.

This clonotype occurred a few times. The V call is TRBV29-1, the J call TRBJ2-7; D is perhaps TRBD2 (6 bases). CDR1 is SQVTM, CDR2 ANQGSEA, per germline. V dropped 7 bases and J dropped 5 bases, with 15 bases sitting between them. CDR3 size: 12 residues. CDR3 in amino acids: CSARGGKDEQYF. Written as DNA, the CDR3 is TGCAGCGCCCGAGGAGGGAAGGACGAGCAGTACTTC.

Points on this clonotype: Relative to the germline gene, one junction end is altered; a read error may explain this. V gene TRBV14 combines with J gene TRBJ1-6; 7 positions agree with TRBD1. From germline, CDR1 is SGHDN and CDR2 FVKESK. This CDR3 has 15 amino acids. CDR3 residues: CASSQAQGLDSHLHF. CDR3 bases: TGTGCCAGCAGCCAAGCACAGGGGCTGGATTCACACCTCCACTTT. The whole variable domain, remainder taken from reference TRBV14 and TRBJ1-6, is EAGVTQFPSHSVIEKGQTVTLRCDPISGHDNLYWYRRVMGKEIKFLLHFVKESKQDESGMPNNRFLAERTGGTYSTLKVQPAELEDSGVYFCASSQAQGLDSHLHFGNGTRLTVT.

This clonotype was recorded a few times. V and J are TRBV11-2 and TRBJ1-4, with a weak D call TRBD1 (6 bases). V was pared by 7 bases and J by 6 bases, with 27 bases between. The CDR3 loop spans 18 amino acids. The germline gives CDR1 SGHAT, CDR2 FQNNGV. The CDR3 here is CASTYRGEGDTVYEKLFF. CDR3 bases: TGTGCCAGCACCTACCGGGGAGAGGGGGATACGGTTTATGAAAAACTGTTTTTT.

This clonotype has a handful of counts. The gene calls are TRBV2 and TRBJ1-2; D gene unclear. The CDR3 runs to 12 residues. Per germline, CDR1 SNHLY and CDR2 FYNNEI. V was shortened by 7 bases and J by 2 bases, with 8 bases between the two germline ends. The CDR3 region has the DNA TGTGCCAGCATGGGAGGGAACTATGGCTACACCTTC. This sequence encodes CASMGGNYGYTF. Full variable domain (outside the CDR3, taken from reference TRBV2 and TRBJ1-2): EPEVTQTPSHQVTQMGQEVILRCVPISNHLYFYWYRQILGQKVEFLVSFYNNEISEKSEIFDDQFSVERPDGSNFTLKIRSTKLEDSAMYFCASMGGNYGYTFGSGTRLTVV.

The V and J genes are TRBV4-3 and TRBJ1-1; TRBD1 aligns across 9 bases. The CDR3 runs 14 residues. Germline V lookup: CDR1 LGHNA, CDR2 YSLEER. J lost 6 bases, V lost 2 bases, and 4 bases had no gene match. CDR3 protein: CASSQLGQGPEAFF. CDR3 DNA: TGCGCCAGCAGCCAACTGGGACAGGGACCTGAAGCTTTCTTT.

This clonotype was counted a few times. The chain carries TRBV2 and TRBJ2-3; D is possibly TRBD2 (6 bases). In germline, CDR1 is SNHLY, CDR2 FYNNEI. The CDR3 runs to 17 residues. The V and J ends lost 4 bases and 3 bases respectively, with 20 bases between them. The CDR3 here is CASSGFTGVTWTDTQYF. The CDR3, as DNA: TGTGCCAGCAGTGGTTTTACGGGGGTCACTTGGACAGATACGCAGTATTTT.

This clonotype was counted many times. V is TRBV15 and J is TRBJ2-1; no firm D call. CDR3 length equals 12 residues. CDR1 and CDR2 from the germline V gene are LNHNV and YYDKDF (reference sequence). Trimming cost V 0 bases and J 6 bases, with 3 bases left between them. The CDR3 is CATSRDSNEQFF. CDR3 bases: TGTGCCACCAGCAGAGATAGCAATGAGCAGTTCTTC.

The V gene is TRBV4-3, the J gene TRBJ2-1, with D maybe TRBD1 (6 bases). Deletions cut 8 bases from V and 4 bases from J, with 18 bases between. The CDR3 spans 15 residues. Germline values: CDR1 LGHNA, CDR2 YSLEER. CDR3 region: CASCRTAGTYNEQFF. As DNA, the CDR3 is TGCGCCAGCTGCAGGACAGCCGGAACGTACAATGAGCAGTTCTTC.

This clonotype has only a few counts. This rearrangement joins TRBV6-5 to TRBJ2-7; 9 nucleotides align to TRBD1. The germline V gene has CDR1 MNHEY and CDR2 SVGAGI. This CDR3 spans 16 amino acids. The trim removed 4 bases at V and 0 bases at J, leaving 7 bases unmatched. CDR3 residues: CASSSEGTGYSYEQYF. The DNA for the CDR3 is TGTGCCAGCAGTTCTGAGGGGACAGGGTACTCCTACGAGCAGTACTTC.

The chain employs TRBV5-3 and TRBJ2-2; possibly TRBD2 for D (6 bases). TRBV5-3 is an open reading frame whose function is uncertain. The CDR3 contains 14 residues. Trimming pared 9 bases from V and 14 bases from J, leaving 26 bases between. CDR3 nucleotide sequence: TGTGCCATCGGGCCGGGGAGGAACACCTGGGCACTGTTTTTT. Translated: CAIGPGRNTWALFF.

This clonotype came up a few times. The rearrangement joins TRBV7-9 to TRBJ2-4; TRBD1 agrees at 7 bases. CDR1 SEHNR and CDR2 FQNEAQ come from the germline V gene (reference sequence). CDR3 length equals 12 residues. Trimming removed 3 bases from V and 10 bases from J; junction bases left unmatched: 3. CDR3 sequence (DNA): TGTGCCAGCAGCTTGATGGACAGGATTCAGTACTTC. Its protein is CASSLMDRIQYF.

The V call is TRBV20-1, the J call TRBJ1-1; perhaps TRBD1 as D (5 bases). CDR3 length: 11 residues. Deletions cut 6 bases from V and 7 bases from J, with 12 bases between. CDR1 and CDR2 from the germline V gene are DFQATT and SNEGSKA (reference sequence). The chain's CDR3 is CSAYEGIEAFF. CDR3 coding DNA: TGCAGTGCCTACGAGGGGATTGAAGCTTTCTTT.

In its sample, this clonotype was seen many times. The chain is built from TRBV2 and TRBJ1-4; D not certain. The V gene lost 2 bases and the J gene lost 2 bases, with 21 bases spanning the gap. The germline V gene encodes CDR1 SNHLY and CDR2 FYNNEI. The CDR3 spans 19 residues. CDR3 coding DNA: TGTGCCAGCAGTGAAAGCGACCTTATTCTGACGCCGACTAATGAAAAACTGTTTTTT. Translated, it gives CASSESDLILTPTNEKLFF.